The next 21 T cell receptor beta chains were all read from a single sample in a study of blood T cell repertoires in COVID-19. Repertoires were generated with immunoSEQ multiplex PCR, while TCRdb's copy carries only in-frame clones and drops some. Of 390,000 or so clones listed, around 92% are singletons. Sequenced: peripheral blood. Source of these receptors: a woman in her twenties or thirties with COVID-19, enrolled during active disease.

This sequence joins TRBV5-6 and TRBJ2-2, with 8 bases identical to TRBD1. V shed 4 bases, J shed 7 bases, and the junction held 15 bases outside the gene matches. Germline loops: CDR1 SGHDT, CDR2 YYEEEE. The CDR3 length is 17 residues. This chain's CDR3 is CASSRRWAGGLVGELFF. The CDR3 coding sequence is TGTGCCAGCAGCCGGAGGTGGGCAGGGGGCTTGGTCGGGGAGCTGTTTTTT.

J is TRBJ2-2 and V is TRBV3-1 (or the pseudogene TRBV3-2); the match to TRBD1 covers 8 bases. The J segment lost 7 bases and the V segment lost 4 bases, leaving 2 bases of the junction unmatched. Germline V lookup: CDR1 LGHDT, CDR2 YNNKEL (reference sequence). This CDR3 region has 13 residues. The CDR3 DNA is TGTGCCAGCAGCCCAGGGGGCATCGGGGAGCTGTTTTTT. This translates into CASSPGGIGELFF.

The chain joins TRBV24-1 to TRBJ1-2; perhaps TRBD1 as D (5 bases). CDR1 KGHDR and CDR2 SFDVKD come from the germline V gene. CDR3 size: 16 residues. V was shortened by 3 bases and J by 5 bases, with 18 bases between the two germline ends. The DNA of the CDR3 is TGTGCCACCAGTGATCTCGGGGGTCCAAACCTATATGGCTACACCTTC. Translated, it gives CATSDLGGPNLYGYTF.

This clone showed up just once. The rearrangement links TRBV11-3 to TRBJ2-1; possible D gene TRBD2, 5 bases. This CDR3 is 13 amino acids long. The germline V gene has CDR1 SGHNT and CDR2 YENEEA. V was shortened by 3 bases and J by 4 bases, with 7 bases between the two germline ends. The CDR3 sequence is CASSFRRYNEQFF. CDR3 nucleotides: TGTGCCAGCAGCTTCAGGAGGTACAATGAGCAGTTCTTC.

V is TRBV5-1 and J is TRBJ1-4, with TRBD1 matching over 7 bases. The CDR3 has 15 residues. Per the germline V gene, CDR1 is SGHRS and CDR2 is YFSETQ. Trimming cost V 4 bases and J 3 bases; bases outside gene matches: 6. CDR3 amino acids: CASSPLRGANEKLFF. CDR3 nucleotide sequence: TGCGCCAGCAGCCCACTCAGGGGGGCTAATGAAAAACTGTTTTTT. Full variable domain (rest looked up from reference TRBV5-1 and TRBJ1-4): KAGVTQTPRYLIKTRGQQVTLSCSPISGHRSVSWYQQTPGQGLQFLFEYFSETQRNKGNFPGRFSGRQFSNSRSEMNVSTLELGDSALYLCASSPLRGANEKLFFGSGTQLSVL.

The CDR3 bases are TGTGCCAGCAGATCTGCCGGGACTAGCGCCAATGAGCAGTTCTTC. Protein sequence: CASRSAGTSANEQFF. This chain uses TRBV5-4 with TRBJ2-1; TRBD2 agrees at 10 bases. Germline V CDR1 and CDR2: SGHNT, YYREEE (reference sequence). The CDR3 consists of 15 residues. V shed 5 bases, J shed 6 bases, and the junction held 8 bases outside the gene matches.

The V call is TRBV6-5, the J call TRBJ1-5; D remains ambiguous. Germline loops: CDR1 MNHEY, CDR2 SVGAGI. This CDR3 is built from 12 residues. Trimming cost V 6 bases and J 4 bases, with 7 bases left between them. The CDR3 DNA reads as TGTGCCAGCAGGTATAGTAATCAGCCCCAGCATTTT. Translation gives CASRYSNQPQHF.

This clone was seen only once. The J gene is TRBJ2-2, the V gene TRBV9; 8 nucleotides align to TRBD2. This CDR3 spans 17 amino acids. CDR1 and CDR2 (germline): SGDLS, YYNGEE. With V trimmed by 5 bases and J by 4 bases, 13 bases remained unmatched. The CDR3 loop is CASRDGAGVVGTGELFF. The CDR3 DNA reads TGTGCCAGCAGGGACGGAGCGGGAGTGGTAGGCACCGGGGAGCTGTTTTTT.

This clone was counted a few times. The chain couples TRBV6-1 to TRBJ2-7; 10 bases line up with TRBD1. The CDR3 is 16 residues long. CDR1 and CDR2 from the germline V gene are MNHNS and SASEGT. V dropped 4 bases and J dropped 2; count of bases not matched to a gene: 8. CDR3 bases: TGTGCCAGCAGTGTCAGCCTGGGACAGGGGACCTACGAGCAGTACTTC. It yields the protein CASSVSLGQGTYEQYF.

The chain links TRBV9 to TRBJ2-5; the D gene is possibly TRBD1 (6 bases). The CDR3 totals 14 residues. The V end lost 0 bases, the J end lost 4 bases, and 10 bases lay between the germline ends. Germline CDR1 SGDLS, CDR2 YYNGEE. The CDR3 protein is CASSVDGRGETQYF. CDR3 DNA: TGTGCCAGCAGCGTAGATGGCAGGGGAGAGACCCAGTACTTC.

The chain carries TRBV11-3 and TRBJ2-5, with D perhaps TRBD2 (5 bases). V was pared by 3 bases and J by 6 bases, with 14 bases between. CDR1 is SGHNT, CDR2 YENEEA, per germline. The CDR3 spans 14 residues. The CDR3 DNA follows: TGTGCCAGCAGCTTCGGACTCGTTGGGAAGACCCAGTACTTC. As protein: CASSFGLVGKTQYF.

The chain links TRBV7-2 to TRBJ2-1, with D tentatively TRBD2 (7 bases). Germline V gene sequence: CDR1 SGHTA, CDR2 FQGNSA. Trimming took 0 bases from V and 9 from J, leaving 12 bases between them. The CDR3 has 14 residues. The CDR3 region is CASSLAGGGTEQFF. The CDR3 DNA sequence: TGTGCCAGCAGCTTAGCGGGAGGGGGGACTGAGCAGTTCTTC.

The chain joins TRBV12-3 or TRBV12-4 to TRBJ2-3; D gene unclear. V was pared by 6 bases and J by 2 bases, with 3 bases between. There are 11 residues in the CDR3. CDR3 loop: CASSNTDTQYF. In DNA form, the CDR3 reads TGTGCCAGCAGCAACACAGATACGCAGTATTTT.

The genes are TRBV5-4 and TRBJ2-2, with 10 bases that match TRBD2. Germline CDR1 SGHNT, CDR2 YYREEE (reference sequence). The trim removed 2 bases at V and 5 bases at J, leaving 12 bases unmatched. The CDR3 loop spans 18 amino acids. CDR3 DNA: TGTGCCAGCAGCTTCGCCCTAGCGGGGGATGGCGGAACCGGGGAGCTGTTTTTT. This codes for CASSFALAGDGGTGELFF.

The chain couples TRBV30 to TRBJ1-5, with TRBD1 identical over 9 bases. The germline gives CDR1 GTSNPN, CDR2 SVGIG (reference sequence). The V gene end was trimmed by 3 bases and the J gene end by 5 bases; junction bases not matched to a gene: 5. The CDR3 is made up of 14 amino acids. The CDR3, as DNA: TGTGCCTGGAGCGTCCGACAGGGGGATCAGCCCCAGCATTTT. It specifies CAWSVRQGDQPQHF.

This clone showed up just once. The rearrangement uses TRBV7-9 and TRBJ1-2, with D possibly matching TRBD1 (6 bases). This CDR3 spans 13 amino acids. Germline V lookup: CDR1 SEHNR, CDR2 FQNEAQ (reference sequence). Between the trimmed V and J ends, which lost 5 bases and 4 bases, there was a span of 11 bases. CDR3 residues: CASSPPDSYGYTF. DNA for the CDR3: TGTGCCAGCAGCCCACCGGACAGCTATGGCTACACCTTC.

This rearrangement joins TRBV18 to TRBJ1-1, with a tentative D call TRBD1 (6 bases). This CDR3 is built from 15 residues. CDR1 is KGHSH, CDR2 LQKENI, per germline. V lost 6 bases and J lost 0, with 14 bases in between. CDR3 sequence: CASSNDRSMNTEAFF. The DNA for the CDR3 is TGTGCCAGCTCGAACGACAGGAGCATGAACACTGAAGCTTTCTTT.

This rearrangement joins TRBV9 to TRBJ1-1; the D is unclear. CDR3 size: 13 residues. Trimming took off 3 bases at V and 2 bases at J, with 8 bases between the two ends. Germline V gene lookup returns CDR1 SGDLS and CDR2 YYNGEE. CDR3 coding DNA: TGTGCCAGCAGCGGCCGGACTAACACTGAAGCTTTCTTT. Encoded protein: CASSGRTNTEAFF.

The rearrangement links TRBV5-4 to TRBJ2-3; 8 bases are shared with TRBD2. V trimming: 4 bases; J trimming: 0 bases; junction bases outside the gene matches: 10. Germline CDR1 is SGHNT and CDR2 is YYREEE (reference sequence). CDR3 length: 17 amino acids. Written as DNA, the CDR3 is TGTGCCAGCAGCCGAAAGAATAGCGGGGCTAGCACAGATACGCAGTATTTT. It codes for CASSRKNSGASTDTQYF.

The rearrangement uses TRBV2 and TRBJ2-3, with 11 nucleotides matching TRBD1. CDR1 and CDR2 from the germline V gene are SNHLY and FYNNEI. V lost 4 bases, J lost 2 bases, and 2 bases stayed unmatched. CDR3 length: 15 residues. The CDR3 nucleotides read TGTGCCAGCAGTGGGACAGGGGGCGTCACAGATACGCAGTATTTT. Protein product: CASSGTGGVTDTQYF. The complete variable domain, with remaining parts taken from reference TRBV2 and TRBJ2-3, reads EPEVTQTPSHQVTQMGQEVILRCVPISNHLYFYWYRQILGQKVEFLVSFYNNEISEKSEIFDDQFSVERPDGSNFTLKIRSTKLEDSAMYFCASSGTGGVTDTQYFGPGTRLTVL.

The CDR3: CASRVDRYQETQYF. For the CDR3, the DNA is TGTGCCAGCAGGGTGGACAGGTACCAAGAGACCCAGTACTTC. The chain couples TRBV5-4 to TRBJ2-5; the match to TRBD1 covers 7 bases. V trimming: 5 bases; J trimming: 0 bases; junction bases outside the gene matches: 4. This CDR3 contains 14 residues. Germline V lookup: CDR1 SGHNT, CDR2 YYREEE (reference sequence).